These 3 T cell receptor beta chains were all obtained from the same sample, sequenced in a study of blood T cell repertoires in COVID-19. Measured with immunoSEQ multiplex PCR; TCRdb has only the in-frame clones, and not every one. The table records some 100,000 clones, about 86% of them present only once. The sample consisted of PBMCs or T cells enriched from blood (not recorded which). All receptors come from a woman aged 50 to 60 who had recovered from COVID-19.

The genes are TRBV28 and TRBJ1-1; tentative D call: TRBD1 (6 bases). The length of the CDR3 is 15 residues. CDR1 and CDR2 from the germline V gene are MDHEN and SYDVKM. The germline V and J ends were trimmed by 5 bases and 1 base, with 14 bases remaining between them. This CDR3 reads CASSPPDSPNTEAFF. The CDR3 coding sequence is TGTGCCAGCAGTCCTCCGGACAGCCCGAACACTGAAGCTTTCTTT.

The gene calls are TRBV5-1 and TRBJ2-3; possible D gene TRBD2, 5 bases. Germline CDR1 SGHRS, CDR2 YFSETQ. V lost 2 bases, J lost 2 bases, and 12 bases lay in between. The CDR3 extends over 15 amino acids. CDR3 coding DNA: TGCGCCAGCAGCTTCACGAGCGGTTACACAGATACGCAGTATTTT. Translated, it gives CASSFTSGYTDTQYF.

The CDR3 bases are TGCGCCAGCAGCCCGGGTCAGGGGTTCGCTAACTATGGCTACACCTTC. Protein product: CASSPGQGFANYGYTF. The J gene is TRBJ1-2, the V gene TRBV4-1, with TRBD1 as a possible D gene (6 bases). Germline V lookup: CDR1 MGHRA, CDR2 YSYEKL. V shed 4 bases and J shed 0 bases, with 15 bases lying between them. This CDR3 comprises 16 residues.